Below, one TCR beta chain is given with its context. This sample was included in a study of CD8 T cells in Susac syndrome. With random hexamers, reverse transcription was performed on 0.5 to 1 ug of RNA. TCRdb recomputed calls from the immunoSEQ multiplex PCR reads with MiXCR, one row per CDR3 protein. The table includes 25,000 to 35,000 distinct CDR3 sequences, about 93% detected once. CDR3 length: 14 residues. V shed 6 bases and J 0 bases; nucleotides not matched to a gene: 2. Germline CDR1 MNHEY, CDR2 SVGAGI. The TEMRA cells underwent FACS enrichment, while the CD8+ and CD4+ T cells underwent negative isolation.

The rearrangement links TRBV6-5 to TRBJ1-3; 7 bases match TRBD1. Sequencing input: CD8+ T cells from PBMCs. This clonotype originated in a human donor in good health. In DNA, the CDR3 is TGTGCCAGCAGGGACAGGAGCTCTGGAAACACCATATATTTT. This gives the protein CASRDRSSGNTIYF.